Reported below is one T cell receptor (beta chain). Its antigen is currently unknown. Enrollment excluded any patients with other autoimmune diseases, uncontrolled infections, pregnancy or lactation. This sample was included in a study of Graves' ophthalmopathy and Graves' hyperthyroidism. Researchers took RNA transcripts and amplified TCR beta CDR3 regions from them. RT-PCR with HTBI primers came first, then second-round multiplex PCR. TCRdb called the multiplex PCR reads again in MiXCR, with one record for every CDR3 protein. The data hold a few hundred thousand distinct CDR3 sequences, with approximately 37% observed a single time. The study's findings and limits: It was with 70.59% sensitivity and 72.22% specificity that the model predicted ophthalmopathy progression. Blood also held most thyroid clonotypes expanded above 0.001 frequency.

This clonotype was sampled from an adult man with Graves' hyperthyroidism. The sample consisted of peripheral blood or thyroid tissue (not recorded which).

The CDR3: CASSQYGARNTEAFF. The CDR3 bases are TGTGCCAGCAGCCAATATGGGGCTCGGAACACTGAAGCTTTCTTT. This chain connects TRBV13 to TRBJ1-1; tentative D call: TRBD1 (5 bases). Trimming removed 5 bases from V and 1 base from J, with 14 bases in between. Looked up from germline, CDR1 is PRHDT and CDR2 is FYEKMQ (reference sequence). There are 15 residues in the CDR3.